These 23 T cell receptor beta chains originate from one sample sequenced in a study of chemoradiotherapy in HPV16-positive cancers. The method was immunoSEQ multiplex PCR; TCRdb's version includes in-frame clones alone and lacks a portion of them. The sample comprises about 3,500 clones, around 86% of which are singletons, and 9.8% rests with the top ten. The sequencing used tumor tissue, collected from a patient who underwent chemoradiotherapy. These receptors were collected from a human donor with HPV-associated anogenital cancer.

The chain uses TRBV11-2 and TRBJ2-1; no reliable D call. CDR3 length: 12 residues. V was pared by 3 bases and J by 4 bases, with 4 bases between. Per germline, CDR1 SGHAT and CDR2 FQNNGV. The chain's CDR3 is CASSFQYNEQFF. The CDR3 DNA is TGTGCCAGCAGCTTCCAGTACAATGAGCAGTTCTTC.

V usage is TRBV4-1 and J usage is TRBJ2-1, with D maybe TRBD2 (6 bases). CDR1 and CDR2 (germline): MGHRA, YSYEKL. With 2 bases removed from V and 4 bases from J, the gap between germline ends came to 21 bases. CDR3 length: 18 amino acids. The CDR3 DNA reads as TGCGCCAGCAGCCAAAGAGCGGGTGGGCAGTTCAAGTACAATGAGCAGTTCTTC. Protein: CASSQRAGGQFKYNEQFF.

J is TRBJ2-3 and V is TRBV6-6; D is ambiguous. The CDR3 loop spans 14 amino acids. V gave up 6 bases and J gave up 4 bases, with 14 bases separating them. Germline V CDR1 and CDR2: MNHNY, SVGAGI (reference sequence). Here the CDR3 DNA reads TGTGCCAGCAGCCCGGTCGCACCCCCAGATACGCAGTATTTT. This gives the protein CASSPVAPPDTQYF.

V usage is TRBV15 and J usage is TRBJ2-3; possible D gene TRBD2, 6 bases. The CDR3 covers 15 residues. Germline CDR1 is LNHNV and CDR2 is YYDKDF (reference sequence). V lost 6 bases to trimming and J lost 0 bases, with 13 bases between them. The CDR3: CATRRGGTSTDTQYF. The CDR3 DNA is TGTGCCACCAGACGCGGCGGGACTAGCACAGATACGCAGTATTTT.

The chain recombines TRBV5-1 with TRBJ2-2; the D is unclear. V lost 4 bases and J 3 bases, leaving 7 bases between the germline ends. The CDR3 extends over 13 amino acids. Germline loops: CDR1 SGHRS, CDR2 YFSETQ. The CDR3 spells CASSTVDTGELFF. The CDR3 region has the DNA TGCGCCAGCAGCACGGTAGACACCGGGGAGCTGTTTTTT.

The chain uses TRBV2 and TRBJ2-3, with 7 bases that match TRBD1. V was pared by 7 bases and J by 1 base, with 2 bases of the junction left unmatched. There are 13 residues in the CDR3. Germline V gene sequence: CDR1 SNHLY, CDR2 FYNNEI. The CDR3 loop reads CASNDRGTDTQYF. CDR3 nucleotides: TGTGCCAGCAATGACAGGGGCACAGATACGCAGTATTTT.

This rearrangement joins TRBV27 to TRBJ1-5; unclear D gene. The CDR3 contains 14 residues. The V end lost 4 bases, the J end lost 0 bases, and 7 bases lay between the germline ends. Germline V gene lookup returns CDR1 MNHEY and CDR2 SMNVEV (reference sequence). This CDR3 reads CASSSLYSNQPQHF. The CDR3 DNA sequence: TGTGCCAGCAGTTCCCTATATAGCAATCAGCCCCAGCATTTT.

V and J are TRBV7-2 and TRBJ1-2, with 7 bases identical to TRBD1. Per the germline V gene, CDR1 is SGHTA and CDR2 is FQGNSA. After removal of 5 bases from V and 4 bases from J, the junction contained 4 bases not matched to a gene. This CDR3 spans 13 amino acids. The CDR3 sequence is CASSPDRSYGYTF. CDR3 nucleotides: TGTGCCAGCAGCCCGGACAGGTCCTATGGCTACACCTTC.

The rearrangement joins TRBV10-1 to TRBJ2-1; 9 nucleotides line up with TRBD2. V lost 5 bases, J lost 10 bases, and 9 bases stayed unmatched. The CDR3 runs 14 residues. Germline V gene lookup returns CDR1 WNHNN and CDR2 SYGVQD (reference sequence). The CDR3 here is CASSMSGGLKEQFF. CDR3 DNA sequence: TGCGCCAGCAGTATGAGCGGGGGGCTCAAGGAGCAGTTCTTC.

This rearrangement joins TRBV7-6 to TRBJ2-1, with TRBD2 identical over 8 bases. V shed 1 base, J shed 4 bases, and the junction held 9 bases outside the gene matches. There are 17 residues in the CDR3. The germline V gene encodes CDR1 SGHVS and CDR2 FNYEAQ. The CDR3 DNA sequence: TGTGCCAGCAGCTTAGGAAGCGGGGGCATATCTTACAATGAGCAGTTCTTC. The encoded protein is CASSLGSGGISYNEQFF.

Worth noting for this clone: One end of the junction varies from germline; a read error may be responsible. The J gene is TRBJ1-1, the V gene TRBV11-3, with unresolved D. The germline CDR1 and CDR2 sequences are SGHNT and YENEEA. The CDR3 loop spans 13 amino acids. CDR3 DNA sequence: TGTGCCAGCAGCTTAGATGGTTTCGAGCGCCCGATCTTT. This sequence encodes CASSLDGFERPIF.

The chain employs TRBV14 and TRBJ1-2, with a weak D call TRBD1 (6 bases). V was trimmed by 4 bases and J by 7 bases, leaving 13 bases between them. Germline CDR1 reads SGHDN; CDR2 reads FVKESK. This CDR3 has 13 amino acids. This chain's CDR3 is CASSPTRGAGYTF. The DNA for the CDR3 is TGTGCCAGCAGCCCCACGCGGGGGGCTGGCTACACCTTC.

The gene calls are TRBV5-6 and TRBJ1-2; the D is unclear. Trimming removed 7 bases at V and 8 bases at J, with 24 bases between. The CDR3 has 15 residues. Germline V gene sequence: CDR1 SGHDT, CDR2 YYEEEE. CDR3 nucleotide sequence: TGTGCCAGCTCACGGAGTGGGCAGGTCTTGTGGGGCTACACCTTC. As protein: CASSRSGQVLWGYTF.

This chain joins TRBV27 and TRBJ1-5; no firm D call. Trimming cost V 5 bases and J 3 bases, with 11 bases left between them. This CDR3 contains 14 residues. The germline gives CDR1 MNHEY, CDR2 SMNVEV (reference sequence). The CDR3 DNA follows: TGTGCCAGCAGTCCCGGGATGCCCAATCAGCCCCAGCATTTT. This sequence encodes CASSPGMPNQPQHF.

This chain joins TRBV7-3 and TRBJ1-2; D gene ambiguous. This CDR3 has 13 amino acids. Germline V gene sequence: CDR1 SGHTA, CDR2 FQGTGA. The ends were cut back, 0 bases at V and 8 bases at J, with 10 bases in the middle. As DNA, the CDR3 is TGTGCCAGCAGCTTAACCTCGAATGAAGGCTACACCTTC. Translating it yields CASSLTSNEGYTF. Together with reference TRBV7-3 and TRBJ1-2, the CDR3 gives the full variable domain: GAGVSQTPSNKVTEKGKYVELRCDPISGHTALYWYRQSLGQGPEFLIYFQGTGAADDSGLPNDRFFAVRPEGSVSTLKIQRTERGDSAVYLCASSLTSNEGYTFGSGTRLTVV.

V is TRBV7-9 and J is TRBJ1-2; 9 bases line up with TRBD1. The CDR3 is 15 residues long. V lost 4 bases, J lost 4 bases, and 7 bases stayed unmatched. Germline lookup yields CDR1 SEHNR and CDR2 FQNEAQ (reference sequence). The CDR3: CASSSTGGVVYGYTF. CDR3 DNA: TGTGCCAGCAGCTCGACAGGGGGGGTCGTCTATGGCTACACCTTC.

CDR3 protein: CAISAGQPHTDTQYF. The DNA of the CDR3 is TGTGCCATCAGTGCGGGACAGCCCCACACAGATACGCAGTATTTT. The V gene is TRBV10-3, the J gene TRBJ2-3; TRBD1 matches 7 bases. CDR1 is ENHRY and CDR2 is SYGVKD in the germline V gene. The junction had 6 bases not matched to a gene; V was cut back by 4 bases and J by 2 bases. The CDR3 length is 15 residues.

This clone was found a few times. The chain is built from TRBV27 and TRBJ2-7; 7 bases are shared with TRBD1. Germline-derived CDR1 and CDR2 are MNHEY and SMNVEV (reference sequence). The CDR3 runs to 13 residues. V lost 5 bases to trimming and J lost 3 bases; unmatched junction nucleotides: 4. CDR3 DNA sequence: TGTGCCAGCAGTGCCGGGACAGACTACGAGCAGTACTTC. Translation: CASSAGTDYEQYF.

The chain carries TRBV5-5 and TRBJ2-7; D ambiguous. The CDR3 is 15 amino acids. V was cut by 2 bases and J by 4 bases, with 16 bases left in between. CDR1 and CDR2 (germline): SGHKS, YYEKEE (reference sequence). The CDR3 here is CASSFAIPISYEQYF. The CDR3 DNA sequence: TGTGCCAGCAGCTTCGCGATTCCTATTTCGTACGAGCAGTACTTC.

V usage is TRBV7-9 and J usage is TRBJ1-3; D is unresolved. V was cut by 3 bases and J by 4 bases, with 7 bases left in between. Germline CDR1 and CDR2: SEHNR and FQNEAQ (reference sequence). This CDR3 has 13 amino acids. The CDR3 DNA reads as TGTGCCAGCAGCTTCCACGTCGGAAACACCATATATTTT. Its protein product is CASSFHVGNTIYF.

The genes are TRBV7-3 and TRBJ2-1; D is undetermined. Trimming pared 2 bases from V and 4 bases from J, leaving 9 bases between. The CDR3 is 14 residues long. CDR1 is SGHTA and CDR2 is FQGTGA in the germline V gene. CDR3 DNA sequence: TGTGCCAGCAGCTTAGGTGGCCGATACAATGAGCAGTTCTTC. As protein: CASSLGGRYNEQFF.

The chain links TRBV6-5 to TRBJ1-4; D is unresolved. This CDR3 spans 15 amino acids. Trimming took off 6 bases at V and 2 bases at J, with 13 bases between the two ends. Germline V CDR1 and CDR2: MNHEY, SVGAGI. The CDR3 here is CASSSPTGTNEKLFF. The CDR3 region has the DNA TGTGCCAGCAGCTCGCCGACGGGTACTAATGAAAAACTGTTTTTT.

In this sample, this clone turned up a few times. The chain couples TRBV30 to TRBJ1-1; TRBD1 might be the D (5 bases). This CDR3 spans 11 amino acids. The germline V and J ends were trimmed by 5 bases and 4 bases, with 8 bases remaining between them. Germline V gene sequence: CDR1 GTSNPN, CDR2 SVGIG (reference sequence). The CDR3 reads CAWGRGTEAFF. The CDR3 DNA reads as TGTGCCTGGGGAAGGGGCACTGAAGCTTTCTTT.